A selection of T cell receptor beta chains follows, all from one sample in a study of blood T cell repertoires in COVID-19. The repertoire was sequenced with immunoSEQ multiplex PCR; TCRdb's copy has only in-frame clones and lacks some. This table holds about 27,000 clones, roughly 83% found once. The material sequenced was peripheral blood. Receptors originate from a man between 65 and 80 years old with active COVID-19. Each CDR3 is given with its conserved first and last residue. Fields, in order: clone size, V gene, D gene, J gene, CDR3 DNA, CDR3 protein. The D gene is left open where the match is weak. The size entry is marked missing in some rows and otherwise reads once, few, many or a size class.

>few|TRBV5-6|-|TRBJ2-7
TGTGCCAGCAGCTTGGTTACAGTTTACGAGCAGTACTTC
CASSLVTVYEQYF
>-|TRBV30|TRBD2|TRBJ2-7
TGTGCCTGGAGTATTCGGGGGGGGTTGGGTTTCAACGAGCAGTACTTC
CAWSIRGGLGFNEQYF
>-|TRBV5-4|TRBD1|TRBJ1-1
TGTGCCAGCAGCCGGGGGACTGGGACAGGGCTCTTGAACACTGAAGCTTTCTTT
CASSRGTGTGLLNTEAFF
>-|TRBV18|-|TRBJ1-5
TGTGCCAGCTCCCAGACAGCGAATCAGCCCCAGCATTTT
CASSQTANQPQHF
>-|TRBV28|TRBD1|TRBJ1-2
TGTGCCAGCAGATCCCCGGACAGGGGAATGGTCACCTTC
CASRSPDRGMVTF
>-|TRBV7-3|-|TRBJ1-3
TGTGCCAGCAGTCAGGGGACCGGAAACACCATATATTTT
CASSQGTGNTIYF
>few|TRBV27|-|TRBJ1-2
TGTGCCAGCAGTGAGCGCGCTAACTATGGCTACACCTTC
CASSERANYGYTF
>once|TRBV5-6|TRBD2|TRBJ2-7
TGTGCCAGCAGCTCGACTAGCGGGGGCCCAAAAACCTACGAGCAGTACTTC
CASSSTSGGPKTYEQYF
>once|TRBV4-1|-|TRBJ2-1
TGCGCCAGCAGCCCTCTAGGGGCGGGGCGATCGGGGCAGGAGGACAATGAGCAGTTCTTC
CASSPLGAGRSGQEDNEQFF
>once|TRBV15|-|TRBJ2-1
TGTGCCACCAGCAGAACCGAGATAAACAATGAGCAGTTCTTC
CATSRTEINNEQFF
>-|TRBV6-2/TRBV6-3|TRBD2|TRBJ2-5
TGTGCCAGCAGTTATCTAGCGGGGGATCGGGAGACCCAGTACTTC
CASSYLAGDRETQYF
>-|TRBV28|TRBD2|TRBJ2-2
TGTGCCAGCAGTGACTTAGCGGGAGGGTTCGGCGGGGAGCTGTTTTTT
CASSDLAGGFGGELFF
>-|TRBV5-5|-|TRBJ2-2
TGTGCCAGCAGCACGTCCTGGGGACACCGGGGAGCTGTTTTT
CASSTSWGHRGAVF
>once|TRBV6-5|-|TRBJ2-7
TGTGCCAGCAGTCACCCTAGGCGCGAGCAGTACTTC
CASSHPRREQYF
>-|TRBV28|-|TRBJ2-7
TGTGCCAGCAGTTTTGAGAGGGTCGAGCAGTACTTC
CASSFERVEQYF
>-|TRBV19|TRBD1|TRBJ1-2
TGTGCCACCGGGGGACAGATCTATGGCTACACCTTC
CATGGQIYGYTF
>-|TRBV7-2|-|TRBJ2-7
TGTGCCAGCAGCTTAGCCTCGGCCCAATCGGGGTACGAGCAGTACTTC
CASSLASAQSGYEQYF
>few|TRBV7-3|-|TRBJ2-3
TGTGCCAGCAGCCCAACAACAGGGGAGGGCACAGATACGCAGTATTTT
CASSPTTGEGTDTQYF
>-|TRBV18|-|TRBJ2-5
TGTGCCAGTTTCGCGGGCAGAAACCAAGAGACCCAGTACTTC
CASFAGRNQETQYF
>-|TRBV19|TRBD1|TRBJ1-1
TGTGCCAGTAGTACCCCGCCGGGACAGGGGATTGAAGCTTTCTTT
CASSTPPGQGIEAFF
>-|TRBV19|-|TRBJ1-2
TGTGCCAGTAGTATAGTCCGCGGAGGTACGGACAACTATGGCTACACCTTC
CASSIVRGGTDNYGYTF
>-|TRBV4-1|-|TRBJ1-1
TGCGCCAGCAGCCAAAGACAGTTACTGGCTGAAGCTTTCTTT
CASSQRQLLAEAFF
>few|TRBV30|TRBD1|TRBJ1-5
TGTGCCTGCGGGACAGGGGGCTTTGAGCCCCAGCATTTT
CACGTGGFEPQHF
>-|TRBV24-1|TRBD2|TRBJ2-5
TGTGCCACCAGTGACCCAACTAGCGGGGGGGAGACCCAGTACTTC
CATSDPTSGGETQYF
>-|TRBV2|-|TRBJ1-3
TGTGCCAGCAGTGCCGCCCGCACAGGGCTCGGAAACACCATATATTTT
CASSAARTGLGNTIYF
>once|TRBV20-1|TRBD1|TRBJ2-7
TGCAGTGCTAGTAAGGGGACAGCAAATTCGGAGCAGTACTTC
CSASKGTANSEQYF
>-|TRBV9|TRBD1|TRBJ1-3
TGTGCCAGCAGCGTAGCCGCCCAGGGGGCTGGAAACACCATATATTTT
CASSVAAQGAGNTIYF
>-|TRBV2|-|TRBJ1-3
TGTGCCAGCAGTGAAGCCACAGCTACTGGAAACACCATATATTTT
CASSEATATGNTIYF
>few|TRBV3-1/TRBV3-2|TRBD1|TRBJ2-6
TGTGCCAGCAGGGGGACAGGGGGCTCTGGGGCCAACGTCCTGACTTTC
CASRGTGGSGANVLTF
>-|TRBV28|TRBD1|TRBJ2-7
TGTGCCAGCACCGACAGGGGGCTGTACTACGAGCAGTACTTC
CASTDRGLYYEQYF
>-|TRBV11-2|TRBD1|TRBJ2-3
TGTGCCAGCCGCGGGACAGGGGGGAACACAGATACGCAGTATTTT
CASRGTGGNTDTQYF
>-|TRBV5-1|TRBD1|TRBJ2-7
TGCGCCAGCAGCCTTGGACAGGTGATTACCTACGAGCAGTACTTC
CASSLGQVITYEQYF
>-|TRBV12-3/TRBV12-4|-|TRBJ2-4
TGTGCCAGCTTAGACAGACGCAAAAACATTCAGTACTTC
CASLDRRKNIQYF
>once|TRBV2|-|TRBJ2-1
TGTGCCAGCAGTGAACAGGGGCTTTCCTACAATGAGCAGTTCTTC
CASSEQGLSYNEQFF
>-|TRBV7-5|-|TRBJ2-5
TGTGCCAGAAGCTTAGAAGGTCGGGGGAGTAAAAAGACCCAGTACTTC
CARSLEGRGSKKTQYF
>-|TRBV19|-|TRBJ2-7
TGTGCCAGTAGTATCGTCGGGACACCTTCCTACGAGCAGTACTTC
CASSIVGTPSYEQYF
>-|TRBV5-1|TRBD1|TRBJ1-3
TGCGCCAGCAGACATGGGACAGGGTCTGGAAACACCATATATTTT
CASRHGTGSGNTIYF
>-|TRBV19|TRBD1|TRBJ1-5
TGTGCCAGTAGACCGGGACAGGGATTTCAGCCCCAGCATTTT
CASRPGQGFQPQHF
>-|TRBV6-5|-|TRBJ2-5
TGTGCCAGCAGTTTTACAGGTTACCAAGAGACCCAGTACTTC
CASSFTGYQETQYF
>once|TRBV6-1|-|TRBJ1-4
TGTGCCAGCAGTGAAAGATACGGGACACGGGATGAAAAACTGTTTTTT
CASSERYGTRDEKLFF
>-|TRBV5-4|TRBD1|TRBJ2-5
TGTGCCAGCAGCTTGATCCGGACAGGGTACCAAGAGACCCAGTACTTC
CASSLIRTGYQETQYF